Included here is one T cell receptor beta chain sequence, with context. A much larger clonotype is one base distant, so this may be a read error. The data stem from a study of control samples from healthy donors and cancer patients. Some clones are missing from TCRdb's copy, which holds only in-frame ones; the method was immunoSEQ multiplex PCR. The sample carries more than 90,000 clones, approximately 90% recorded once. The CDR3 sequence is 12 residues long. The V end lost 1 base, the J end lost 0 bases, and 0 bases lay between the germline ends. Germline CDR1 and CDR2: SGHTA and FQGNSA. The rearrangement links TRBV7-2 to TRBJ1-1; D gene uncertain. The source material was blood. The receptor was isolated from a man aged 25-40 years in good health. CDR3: CASSLVNTEAFF. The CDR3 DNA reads TGTGCCAGCAGCTTAGTGAACACTGAAGCTTTCTTT.